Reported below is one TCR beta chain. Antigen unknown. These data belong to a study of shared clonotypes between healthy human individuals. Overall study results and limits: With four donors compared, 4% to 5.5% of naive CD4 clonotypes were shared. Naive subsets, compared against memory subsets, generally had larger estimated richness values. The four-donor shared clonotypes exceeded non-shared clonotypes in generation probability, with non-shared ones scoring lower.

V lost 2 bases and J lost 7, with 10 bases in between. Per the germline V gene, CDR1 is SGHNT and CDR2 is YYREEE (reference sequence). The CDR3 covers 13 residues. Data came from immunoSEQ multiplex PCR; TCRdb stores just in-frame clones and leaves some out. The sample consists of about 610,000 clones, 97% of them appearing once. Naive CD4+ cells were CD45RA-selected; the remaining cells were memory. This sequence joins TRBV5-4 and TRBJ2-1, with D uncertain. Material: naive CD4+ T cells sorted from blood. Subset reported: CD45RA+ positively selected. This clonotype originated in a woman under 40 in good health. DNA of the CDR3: TGTGCCAGCAGCTTCCAACTCTTGAATGAGCAGTTCTTC. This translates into CASSFQLLNEQFF.